The entry that follows covers one TCR beta chain sequence. The antigen is unknown. This sample stems from a study of T cell responses to AZD1222 COVID-19 vaccine. Study results and limitations: Possibly, clonal diversity was underestimated; donors were largely white British and included more females. At 160-218 and 743-854, vaccine-associated CD4 TCRs were dominant, and they spanned spike.

The table came from immunoSEQ multiplex PCR; TCRdb's copy has only in-frame clones and leaves some out. Among 130,000 or so clones listed, less than 95% were seen once. The CDR3 runs 15 residues. The germline gives CDR1 SGHRS, CDR2 YFSETQ. V was shortened by 0 bases and J by 1 base, with 8 bases between the two germline ends. The receptor comes from an adult who received the MenACWY meningococcal vaccine as a control. The J gene is TRBJ1-5, the V gene TRBV5-1; tentative D call: TRBD1 (5 bases). The sequenced sample was peripheral blood, obtained 28 days after the second dose of the MenACWY control vaccine. CDR3 sequence: CASSLAGSSNQPQHF. CDR3 coding DNA: TGCGCCAGCAGCTTGGCAGGGTCGAGCAATCAGCCCCAGCATTTT.